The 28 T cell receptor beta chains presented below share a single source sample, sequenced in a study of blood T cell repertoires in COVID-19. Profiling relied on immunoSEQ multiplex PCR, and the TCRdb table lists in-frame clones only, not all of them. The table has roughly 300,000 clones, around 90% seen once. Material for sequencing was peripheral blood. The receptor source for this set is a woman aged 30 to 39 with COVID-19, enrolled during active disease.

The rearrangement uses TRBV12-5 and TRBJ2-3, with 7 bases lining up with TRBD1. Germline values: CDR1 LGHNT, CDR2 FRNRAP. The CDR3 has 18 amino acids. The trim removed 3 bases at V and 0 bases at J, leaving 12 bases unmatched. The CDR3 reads CASGFTFDGTVSTDTQYF. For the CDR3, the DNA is TGTGCTAGTGGTTTTACGTTCGACGGGACAGTAAGCACAGATACGCAGTATTTT.

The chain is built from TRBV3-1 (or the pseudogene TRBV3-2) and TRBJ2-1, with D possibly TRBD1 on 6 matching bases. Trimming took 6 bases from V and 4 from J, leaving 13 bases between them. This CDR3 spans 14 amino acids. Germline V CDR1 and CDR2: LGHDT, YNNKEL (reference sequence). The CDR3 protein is CASRSQGSYNEQFF. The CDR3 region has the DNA TGTGCCAGCAGGTCACAGGGATCATACAATGAGCAGTTCTTC.

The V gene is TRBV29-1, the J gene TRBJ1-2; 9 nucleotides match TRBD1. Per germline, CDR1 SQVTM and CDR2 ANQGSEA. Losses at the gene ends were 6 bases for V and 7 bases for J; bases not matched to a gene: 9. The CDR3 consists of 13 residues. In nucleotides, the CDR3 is TGCAGCGTAAGGGACAGGGAGTGGAGTGGCTACACCTTC. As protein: CSVRDREWSGYTF.

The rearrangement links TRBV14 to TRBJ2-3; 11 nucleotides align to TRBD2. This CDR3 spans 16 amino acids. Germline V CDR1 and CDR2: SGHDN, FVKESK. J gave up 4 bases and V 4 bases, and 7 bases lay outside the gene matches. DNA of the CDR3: TGTGCCAGCAGCCCCCGACTAGCGGGACCCTCAGATACGCAGTATTTT. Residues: CASSPRLAGPSDTQYF.

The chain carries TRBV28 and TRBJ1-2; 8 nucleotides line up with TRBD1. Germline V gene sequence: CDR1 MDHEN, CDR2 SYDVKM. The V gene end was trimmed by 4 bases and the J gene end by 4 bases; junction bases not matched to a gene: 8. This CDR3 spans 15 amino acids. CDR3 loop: CASSYPGGHGYGYTF. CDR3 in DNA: TGTGCCAGCAGTTACCCAGGGGGCCATGGCTATGGCTACACCTTC.

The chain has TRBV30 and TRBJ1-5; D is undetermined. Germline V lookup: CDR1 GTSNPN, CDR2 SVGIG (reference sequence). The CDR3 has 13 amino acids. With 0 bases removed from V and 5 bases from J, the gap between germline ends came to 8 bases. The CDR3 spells CAWSVKEHQPQHF. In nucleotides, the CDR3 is TGTGCCTGGAGTGTTAAAGAGCATCAGCCCCAGCATTTT.

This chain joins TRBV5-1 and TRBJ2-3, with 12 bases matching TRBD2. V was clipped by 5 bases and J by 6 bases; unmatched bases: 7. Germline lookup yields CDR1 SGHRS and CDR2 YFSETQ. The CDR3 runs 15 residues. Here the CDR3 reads CASRDRLAGADTQYF. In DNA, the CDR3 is TGCGCCAGCAGAGACCGACTAGCGGGAGCGGATACGCAGTATTTT.

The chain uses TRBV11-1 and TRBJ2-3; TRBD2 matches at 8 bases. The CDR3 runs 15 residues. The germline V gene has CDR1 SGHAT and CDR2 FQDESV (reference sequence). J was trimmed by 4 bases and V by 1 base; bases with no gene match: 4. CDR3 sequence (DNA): TGTGCCAGCAGCTTAGGAGCGGGAGTCGCAGATACGCAGTATTTT. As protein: CASSLGAGVADTQYF. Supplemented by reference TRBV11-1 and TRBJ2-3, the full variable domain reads EAEVAQSPRYKITEKSQAVAFWCDPISGHATLYWYRQILGQGPELLVQFQDESVVDDSQLPKDRFSAERLKGVDSTLKIQPAELGDSAMYLCASSLGAGVADTQYFGPGTRLTVL.

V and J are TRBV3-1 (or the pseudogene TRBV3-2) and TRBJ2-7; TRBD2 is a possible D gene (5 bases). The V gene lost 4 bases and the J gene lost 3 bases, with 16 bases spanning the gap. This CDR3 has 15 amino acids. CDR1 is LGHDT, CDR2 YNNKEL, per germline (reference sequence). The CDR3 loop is CASSPPRGPHYEQYF. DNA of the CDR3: TGTGCCAGCAGCCCCCCCAGAGGGCCCCACTACGAGCAGTACTTC.

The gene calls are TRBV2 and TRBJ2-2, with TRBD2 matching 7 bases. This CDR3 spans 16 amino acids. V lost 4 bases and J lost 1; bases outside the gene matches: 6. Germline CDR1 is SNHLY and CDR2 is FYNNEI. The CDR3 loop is CASSGGAGRNTGELFF. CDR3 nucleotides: TGTGCCAGCAGTGGGGGAGCGGGAAGGAACACCGGGGAGCTGTTTTTT.

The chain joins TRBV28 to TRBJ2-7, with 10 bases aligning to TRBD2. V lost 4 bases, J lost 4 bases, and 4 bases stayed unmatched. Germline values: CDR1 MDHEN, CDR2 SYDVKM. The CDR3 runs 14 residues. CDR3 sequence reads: CASSSGTSAYEQYF. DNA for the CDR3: TGTGCCAGCAGTTCCGGGACTAGCGCATACGAGCAGTACTTC.

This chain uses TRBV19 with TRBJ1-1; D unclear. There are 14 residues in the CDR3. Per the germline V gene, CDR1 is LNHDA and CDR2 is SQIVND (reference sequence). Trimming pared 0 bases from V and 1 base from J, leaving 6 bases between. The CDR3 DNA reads TGTGCCAGTAGTATAGATCTTTGGAACACTGAAGCTTTCTTT. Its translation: CASSIDLWNTEAFF.

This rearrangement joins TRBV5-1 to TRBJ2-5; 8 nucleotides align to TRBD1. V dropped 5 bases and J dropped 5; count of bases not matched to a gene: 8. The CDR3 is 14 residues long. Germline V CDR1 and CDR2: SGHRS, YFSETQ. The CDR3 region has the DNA TGCGCCAGCAGGGGCGGGAACAGGGGGGAGACCCAGTACTTC. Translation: CASRGGNRGETQYF.

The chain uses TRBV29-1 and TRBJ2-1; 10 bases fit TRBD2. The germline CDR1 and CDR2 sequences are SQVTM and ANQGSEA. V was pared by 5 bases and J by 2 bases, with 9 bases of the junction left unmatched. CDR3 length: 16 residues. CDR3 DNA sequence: TGCAGCGTTCGGACTAGCGGTCTGGGGACCTACAATGAGCAGTTCTTC. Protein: CSVRTSGLGTYNEQFF.

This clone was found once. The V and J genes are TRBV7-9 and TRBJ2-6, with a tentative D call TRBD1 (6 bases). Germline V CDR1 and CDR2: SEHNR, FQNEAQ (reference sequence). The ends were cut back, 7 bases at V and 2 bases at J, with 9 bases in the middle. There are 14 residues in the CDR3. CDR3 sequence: CASKNRAGANVLTF. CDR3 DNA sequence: TGTGCCAGCAAGAACAGGGCTGGGGCCAACGTCCTGACTTTC. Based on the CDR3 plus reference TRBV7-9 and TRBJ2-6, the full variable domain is DTGVSQNPRHKITKRGQNVTFRCDPISEHNRLYWYRQTLGQGPEFLTYFQNEAQLEKSRLLSDRFSAERPKGSFSTLEIQRTEQGDSAMYLCASKNRAGANVLTFGAGSRLTVL.

CDR3 loop: CASSLTENPGNTIYF. The CDR3 DNA is TGTGCCAGCAGCCTGACAGAGAACCCTGGAAACACCATATATTTT. This sequence joins TRBV6-5 and TRBJ1-3, with a weak D call TRBD1 (5 bases). This CDR3 is 15 amino acids long. With 6 bases removed from V and 2 bases from J, the gap between germline ends came to 14 bases. Germline V gives CDR1 MNHEY, CDR2 SVGAGI.

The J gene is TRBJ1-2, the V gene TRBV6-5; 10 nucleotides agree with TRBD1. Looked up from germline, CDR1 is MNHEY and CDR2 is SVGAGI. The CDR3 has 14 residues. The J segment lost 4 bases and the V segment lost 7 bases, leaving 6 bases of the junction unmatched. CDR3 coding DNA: TGTGCCAGCACCTCGACAGGGGGCTTCTATGGCTACACCTTC. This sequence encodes CASTSTGGFYGYTF.

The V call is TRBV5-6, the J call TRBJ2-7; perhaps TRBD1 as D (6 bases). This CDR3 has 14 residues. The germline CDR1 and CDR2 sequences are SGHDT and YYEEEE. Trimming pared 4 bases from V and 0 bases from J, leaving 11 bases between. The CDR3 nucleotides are TGTGCCAGCAGCGCCGGACAGTACTCCTACGAGCAGTACTTC. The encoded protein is CASSAGQYSYEQYF.

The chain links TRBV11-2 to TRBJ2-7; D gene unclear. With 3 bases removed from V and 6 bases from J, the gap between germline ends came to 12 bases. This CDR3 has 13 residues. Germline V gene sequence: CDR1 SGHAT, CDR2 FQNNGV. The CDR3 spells CASSFGSPSEQYF. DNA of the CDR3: TGTGCCAGCAGCTTTGGTAGCCCCTCCGAGCAGTACTTC.

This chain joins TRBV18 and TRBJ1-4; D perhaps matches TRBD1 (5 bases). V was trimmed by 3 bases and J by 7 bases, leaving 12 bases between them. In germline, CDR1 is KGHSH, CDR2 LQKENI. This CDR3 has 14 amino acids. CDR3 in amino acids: CASSPQGQSEKLFF. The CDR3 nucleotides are TGTGCCAGCTCACCTCAGGGCCAGAGTGAAAAACTGTTTTTT.

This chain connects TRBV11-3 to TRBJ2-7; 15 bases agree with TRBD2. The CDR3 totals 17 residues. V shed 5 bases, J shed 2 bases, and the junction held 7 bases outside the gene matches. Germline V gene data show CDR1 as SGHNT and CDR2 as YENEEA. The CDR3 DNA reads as TGTGCCAGCAGCCCGGGACTAGCGGGAGGCCATACCTACGAGCAGTACTTC. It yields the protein CASSPGLAGGHTYEQYF.

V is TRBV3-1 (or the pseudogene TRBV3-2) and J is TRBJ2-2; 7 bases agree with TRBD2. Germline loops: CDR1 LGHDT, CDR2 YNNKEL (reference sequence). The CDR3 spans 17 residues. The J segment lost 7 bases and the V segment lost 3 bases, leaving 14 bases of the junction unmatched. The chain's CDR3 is CASSQAPKAGRVGELFF. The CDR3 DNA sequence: TGTGCCAGCAGCCAGGCCCCTAAAGCGGGAAGGGTCGGGGAGCTGTTTTTT.

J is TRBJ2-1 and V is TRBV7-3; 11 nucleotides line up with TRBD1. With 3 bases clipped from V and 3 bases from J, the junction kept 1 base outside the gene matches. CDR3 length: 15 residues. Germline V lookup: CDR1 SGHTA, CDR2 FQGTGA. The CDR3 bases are TGTGCCAGCAGCTTGGGACAGGGGGACTACAATGAGCAGTTCTTC. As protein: CASSLGQGDYNEQFF.

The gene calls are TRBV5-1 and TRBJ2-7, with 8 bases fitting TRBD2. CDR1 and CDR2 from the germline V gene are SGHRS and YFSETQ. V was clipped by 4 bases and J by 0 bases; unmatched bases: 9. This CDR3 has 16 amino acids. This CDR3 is CASSTVAGISSYEQYF. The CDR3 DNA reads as TGCGCCAGCAGCACCGTAGCGGGAATAAGCTCCTACGAGCAGTACTTC.

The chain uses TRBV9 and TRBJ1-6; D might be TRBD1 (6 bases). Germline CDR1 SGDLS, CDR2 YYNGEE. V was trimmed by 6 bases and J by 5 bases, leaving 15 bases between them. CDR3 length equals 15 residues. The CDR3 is CASTRSGVHNSPLHF. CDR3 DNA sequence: TGTGCCAGCACCCGGTCAGGGGTTCATAATTCACCCCTCCACTTT.

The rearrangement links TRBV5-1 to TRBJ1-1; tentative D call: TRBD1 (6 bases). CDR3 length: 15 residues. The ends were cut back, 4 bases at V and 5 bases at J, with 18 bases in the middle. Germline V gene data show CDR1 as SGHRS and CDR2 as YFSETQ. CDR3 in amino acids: CASSQDSPLTTEAFF. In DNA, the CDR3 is TGCGCCAGCAGCCAGGACAGCCCTTTAACAACTGAAGCTTTCTTT.

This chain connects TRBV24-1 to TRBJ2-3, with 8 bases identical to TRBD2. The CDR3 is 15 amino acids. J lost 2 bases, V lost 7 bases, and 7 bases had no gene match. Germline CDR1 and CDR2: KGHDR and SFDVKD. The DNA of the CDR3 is TGTGCCACCAGCCTCACTAGCGGAGCCACAGATACGCAGTATTTT. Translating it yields CATSLTSGATDTQYF.

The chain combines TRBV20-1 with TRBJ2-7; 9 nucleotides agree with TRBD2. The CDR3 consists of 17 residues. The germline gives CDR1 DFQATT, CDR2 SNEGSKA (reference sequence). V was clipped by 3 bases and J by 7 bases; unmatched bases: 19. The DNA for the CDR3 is TGCAGTGCTAGTAAGGCTAGCGGGACCCTAATGAGTGGGGAGCAGTACTTC. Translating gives CSASKASGTLMSGEQYF.